This T cell receptor (beta chain) was captured by sequencing in a study of T cell responses to AZD1222 COVID-19 vaccine. The CDR3 consists of 14 residues. The germline CDR1 and CDR2 sequences are LNHNV and YYDKDF (reference sequence). Trimming cost V 2 bases and J 4 bases, with 9 bases left between them. Findings and limits, study-wide: White British donors predominated, females outnumbered males, and clonal diversity was possibly underestimated.

This table comes from immunoSEQ multiplex PCR, and its TCRdb copy is limited to in-frame clones, with some not included. The table has nearly 90,000 clones, around 88% seen once. Of note for this clone: Its antigen is unknown. In the same sample, other DNA sequences code for this CDR3.

Sequenced here: peripheral blood, sampled on day 0 of MenACWY control vaccination. The V and J genes are TRBV15 and TRBJ2-1, with a tentative D call TRBD2 (6 bases). This TCR derives from an adult in good health. CDR3 protein: CATSRQGGYNEQFF. As DNA, the CDR3 is TGTGCCACCAGCAGACAGGGAGGTTACAATGAGCAGTTCTTC.